The T cell receptor beta chain under discussion was sequenced for a study of T cell responses to AZD1222 COVID-19 vaccine. Trimming pared 1 base from V and 4 bases from J, leaving 10 bases between. This CDR3 spans 14 amino acids. Germline values: CDR1 SQVTM, CDR2 ANQGSEA. Pooled samples include second doses given at about 4 or 12 weeks. Clones were read by immunoSEQ multiplex PCR, and TCRdb kept only the in-frame ones, dropping some. Among tens of thousands of clones listed, 81% were seen once. This chain joins TRBV29-1 and TRBJ1-4; tentative D call: TRBD1 (5 bases). This receptor was identified in an adult who received the AZD1222 COVID-19 vaccine. The material sequenced was peripheral blood, taken 28 days after the second AZD1222 dose. In DNA, the CDR3 is TGCAGCGTTGAAGGGGGCGCCGATAATGAAAAACTGTTTTTT. Translation: CSVEGGADNEKLFF.